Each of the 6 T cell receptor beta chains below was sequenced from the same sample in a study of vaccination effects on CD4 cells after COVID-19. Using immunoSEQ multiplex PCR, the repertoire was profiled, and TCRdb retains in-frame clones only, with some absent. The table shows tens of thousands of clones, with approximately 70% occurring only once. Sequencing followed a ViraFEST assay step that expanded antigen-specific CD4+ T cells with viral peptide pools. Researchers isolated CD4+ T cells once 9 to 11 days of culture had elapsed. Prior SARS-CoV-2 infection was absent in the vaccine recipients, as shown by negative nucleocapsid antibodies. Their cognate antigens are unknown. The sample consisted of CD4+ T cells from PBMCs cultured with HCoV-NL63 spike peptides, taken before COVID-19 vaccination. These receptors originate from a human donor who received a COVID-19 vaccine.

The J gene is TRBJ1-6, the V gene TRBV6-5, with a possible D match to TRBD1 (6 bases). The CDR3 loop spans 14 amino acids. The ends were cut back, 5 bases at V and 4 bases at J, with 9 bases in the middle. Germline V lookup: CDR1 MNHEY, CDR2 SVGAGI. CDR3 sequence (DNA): TGTGCCAGCAGTCGGACAGTTTATAATTCACCCCTCCACTTT. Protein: CASSRTVYNSPLHF.

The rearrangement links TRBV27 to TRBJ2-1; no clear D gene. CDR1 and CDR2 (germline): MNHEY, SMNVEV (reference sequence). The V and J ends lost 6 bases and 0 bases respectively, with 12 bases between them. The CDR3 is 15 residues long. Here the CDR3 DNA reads TGTGCCAGCAGGCTTAGCCGAGGCTCCTACAATGAGCAGTTCTTC. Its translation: CASRLSRGSYNEQFF.

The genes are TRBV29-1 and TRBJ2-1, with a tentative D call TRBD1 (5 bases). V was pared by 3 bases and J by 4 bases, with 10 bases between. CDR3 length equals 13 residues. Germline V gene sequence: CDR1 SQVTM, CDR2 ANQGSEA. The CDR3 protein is CSVERQGYNEQFF. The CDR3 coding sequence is TGCAGCGTTGAGCGGCAGGGTTACAATGAGCAGTTCTTC.

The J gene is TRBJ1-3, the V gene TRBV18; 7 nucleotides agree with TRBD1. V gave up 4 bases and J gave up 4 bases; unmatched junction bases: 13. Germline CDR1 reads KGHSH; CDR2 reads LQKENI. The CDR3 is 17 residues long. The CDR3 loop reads CASSQLQGLISGNTIYF. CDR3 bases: TGTGCCAGCTCACAACTACAGGGGTTAATTTCCGGAAACACCATATATTTT. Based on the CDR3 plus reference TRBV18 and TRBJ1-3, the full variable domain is NAGVMQNPRHLVRRRGQEARLRCSPMKGHSHVYWYRQLPEEGLKFMVYLQKENIIDESGMPKERFSAEFPKEGPSILRIQQVVRGDSAAYFCASSQLQGLISGNTIYFGEGSWLTVV.

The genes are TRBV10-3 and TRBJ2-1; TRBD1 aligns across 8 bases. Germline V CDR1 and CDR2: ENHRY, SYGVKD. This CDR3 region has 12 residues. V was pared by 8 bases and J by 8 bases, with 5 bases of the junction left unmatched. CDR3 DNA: TGTGCCATCGAAGGACAGGGTGATGAGCAGTTCTTC. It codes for CAIEGQGDEQFF.

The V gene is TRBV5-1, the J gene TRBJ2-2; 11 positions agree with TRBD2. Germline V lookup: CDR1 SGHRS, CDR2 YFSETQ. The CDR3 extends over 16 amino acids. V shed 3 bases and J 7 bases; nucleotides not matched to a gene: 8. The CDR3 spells CASSSLLAGVGGELFF. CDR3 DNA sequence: TGCGCCAGCAGCTCCTTACTAGCGGGAGTGGGCGGGGAGCTGTTTTTT.